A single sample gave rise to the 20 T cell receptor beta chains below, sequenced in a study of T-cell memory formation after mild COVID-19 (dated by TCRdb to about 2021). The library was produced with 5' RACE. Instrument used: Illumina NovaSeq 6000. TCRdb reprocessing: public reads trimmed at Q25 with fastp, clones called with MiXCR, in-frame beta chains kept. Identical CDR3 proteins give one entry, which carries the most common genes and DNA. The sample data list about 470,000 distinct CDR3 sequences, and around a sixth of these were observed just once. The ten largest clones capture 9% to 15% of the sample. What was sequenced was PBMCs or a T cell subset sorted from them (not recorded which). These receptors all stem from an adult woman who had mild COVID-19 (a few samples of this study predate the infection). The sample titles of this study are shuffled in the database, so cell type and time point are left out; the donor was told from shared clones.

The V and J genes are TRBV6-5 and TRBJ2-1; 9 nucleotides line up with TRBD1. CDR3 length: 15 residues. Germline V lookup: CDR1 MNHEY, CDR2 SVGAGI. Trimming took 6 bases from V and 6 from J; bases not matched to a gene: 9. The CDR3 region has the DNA TGTGCCAGCAGAACACCGGGACAGGGACGCAATGAGCAGTTCTTC. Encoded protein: CASRTPGQGRNEQFF.

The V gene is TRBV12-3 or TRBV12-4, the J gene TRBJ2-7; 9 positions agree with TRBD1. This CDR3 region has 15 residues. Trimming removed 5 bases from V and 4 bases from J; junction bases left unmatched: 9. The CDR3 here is CASSTNRGRSYEQYF. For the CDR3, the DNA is TGTGCCAGCAGTACAAACAGGGGGCGGTCTTACGAGCAGTACTTC.

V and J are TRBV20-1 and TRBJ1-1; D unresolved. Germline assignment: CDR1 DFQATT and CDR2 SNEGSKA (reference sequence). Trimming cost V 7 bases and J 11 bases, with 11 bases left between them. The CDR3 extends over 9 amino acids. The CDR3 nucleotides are TGCAGTGTGCAGAGATCCGCTTTCTTT. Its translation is CSVQRSAFF.

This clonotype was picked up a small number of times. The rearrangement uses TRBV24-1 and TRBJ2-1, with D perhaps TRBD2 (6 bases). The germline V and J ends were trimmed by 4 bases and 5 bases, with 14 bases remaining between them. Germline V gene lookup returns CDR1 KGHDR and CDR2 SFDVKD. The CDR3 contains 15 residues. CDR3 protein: CATSDLGGDHNEQFF. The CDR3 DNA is TGTGCCACCAGTGACCTCGGGGGAGACCACAATGAGCAGTTCTTC.

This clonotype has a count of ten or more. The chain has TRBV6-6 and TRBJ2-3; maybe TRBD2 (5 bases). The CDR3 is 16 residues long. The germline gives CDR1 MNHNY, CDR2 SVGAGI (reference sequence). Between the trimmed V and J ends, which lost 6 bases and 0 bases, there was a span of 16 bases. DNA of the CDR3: TGTGCCAGCAGACCTTGGGGAGCGGCTAGCACAGATACGCAGTATTTT. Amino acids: CASRPWGAASTDTQYF.

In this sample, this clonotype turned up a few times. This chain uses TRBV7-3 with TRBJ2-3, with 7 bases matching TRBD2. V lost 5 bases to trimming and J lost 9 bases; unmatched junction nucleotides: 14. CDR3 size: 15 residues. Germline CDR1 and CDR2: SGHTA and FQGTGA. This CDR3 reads CASSPFSGGGATQYF. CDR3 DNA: TGTGCCAGCAGCCCCTTTTCGGGGGGAGGTGCAACGCAGTATTTT.

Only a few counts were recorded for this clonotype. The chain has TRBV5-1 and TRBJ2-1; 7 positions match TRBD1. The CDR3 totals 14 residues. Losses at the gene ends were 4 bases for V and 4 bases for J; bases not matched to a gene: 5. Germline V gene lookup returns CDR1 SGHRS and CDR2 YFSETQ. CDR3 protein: CASSTGTEYNEQFF. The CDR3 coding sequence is TGCGCCAGCAGCACCGGGACAGAGTACAATGAGCAGTTCTTC. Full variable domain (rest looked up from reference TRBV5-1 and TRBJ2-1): KAGVTQTPRYLIKTRGQQVTLSCSPISGHRSVSWYQQTPGQGLQFLFEYFSETQRNKGNFPGRFSGRQFSNSRSEMNVSTLELGDSALYLCASSTGTEYNEQFFGPGTRLTVL.

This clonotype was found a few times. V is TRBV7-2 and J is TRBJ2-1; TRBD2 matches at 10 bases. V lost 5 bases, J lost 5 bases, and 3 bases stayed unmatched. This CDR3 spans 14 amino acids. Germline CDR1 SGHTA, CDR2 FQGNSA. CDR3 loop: CASSLTSGDNEQFF. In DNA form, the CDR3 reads TGTGCCAGCAGCCTAACTAGCGGGGACAATGAGCAGTTCTTC.

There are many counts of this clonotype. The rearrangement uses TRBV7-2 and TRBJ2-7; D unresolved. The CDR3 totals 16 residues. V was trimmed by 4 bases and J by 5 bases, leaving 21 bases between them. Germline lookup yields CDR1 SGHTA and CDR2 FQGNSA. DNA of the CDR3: TGTGCCAGCAGCTGGCCGCCAGGCAGCGCCGGCCACGAGCAGTACTTC. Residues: CASSWPPGSAGHEQYF.

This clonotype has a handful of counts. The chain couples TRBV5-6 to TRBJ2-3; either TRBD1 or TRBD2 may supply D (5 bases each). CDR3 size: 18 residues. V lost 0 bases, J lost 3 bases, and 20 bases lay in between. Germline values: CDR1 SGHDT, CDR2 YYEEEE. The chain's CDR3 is CASSLERWGTIWTDTQYF. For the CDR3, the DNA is TGTGCCAGCAGCTTGGAGCGGTGGGGGACGATATGGACAGATACGCAGTATTTT.

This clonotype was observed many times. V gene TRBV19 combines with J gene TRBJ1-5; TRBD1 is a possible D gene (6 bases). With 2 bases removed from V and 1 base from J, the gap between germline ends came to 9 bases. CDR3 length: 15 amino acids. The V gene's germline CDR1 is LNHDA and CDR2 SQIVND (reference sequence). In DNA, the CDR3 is TGTGCCAGTAGTATATGGGGGCACAGCAATCAGCCCCAGCATTTT. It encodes CASSIWGHSNQPQHF.

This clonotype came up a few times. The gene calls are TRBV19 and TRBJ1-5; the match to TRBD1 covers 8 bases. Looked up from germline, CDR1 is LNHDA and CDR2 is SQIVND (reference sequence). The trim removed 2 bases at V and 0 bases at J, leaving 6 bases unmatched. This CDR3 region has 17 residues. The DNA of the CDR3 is TGTGCCAGTAGTATAAGGACAGGGCCGGATAGCAATCAGCCCCAGCATTTT. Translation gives CASSIRTGPDSNQPQHF.

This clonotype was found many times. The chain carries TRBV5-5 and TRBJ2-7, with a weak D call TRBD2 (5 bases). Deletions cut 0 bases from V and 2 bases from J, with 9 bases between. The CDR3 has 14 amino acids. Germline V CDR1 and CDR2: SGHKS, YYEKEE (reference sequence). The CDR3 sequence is CASSLESLAYEQYF. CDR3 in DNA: TGTGCCAGCAGCTTGGAGTCACTAGCCTACGAGCAGTACTTC.

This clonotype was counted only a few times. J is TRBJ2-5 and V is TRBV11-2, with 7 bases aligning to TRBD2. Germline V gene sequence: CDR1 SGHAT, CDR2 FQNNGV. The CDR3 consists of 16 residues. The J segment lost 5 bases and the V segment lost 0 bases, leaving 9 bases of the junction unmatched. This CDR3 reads CASSLDGGSRFETQYF. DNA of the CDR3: TGTGCCAGCAGCTTAGATGGCGGGAGCCGATTCGAGACCCAGTACTTC.

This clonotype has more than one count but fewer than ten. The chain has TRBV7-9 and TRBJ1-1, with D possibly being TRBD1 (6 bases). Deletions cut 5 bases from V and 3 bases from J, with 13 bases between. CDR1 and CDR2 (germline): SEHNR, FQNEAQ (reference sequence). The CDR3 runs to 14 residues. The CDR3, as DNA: TGTGCCAGCAGCAGAACAGGGATGGACACTGAAGCTTTCTTT. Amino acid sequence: CASSRTGMDTEAFF.

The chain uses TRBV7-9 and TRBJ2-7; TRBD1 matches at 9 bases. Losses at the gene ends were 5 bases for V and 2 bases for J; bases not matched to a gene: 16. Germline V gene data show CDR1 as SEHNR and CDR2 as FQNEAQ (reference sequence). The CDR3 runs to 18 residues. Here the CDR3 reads CASSTLKVGRQGAYEQYF. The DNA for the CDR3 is TGTGCCAGCAGCACGCTTAAGGTTGGGCGACAGGGGGCCTACGAGCAGTACTTC.

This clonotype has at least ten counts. The CDR3 sequence is CATSTGEAHEQYF. The CDR3, as DNA: TGTGCCACCTCGACAGGGGAAGCCCACGAGCAGTACTTC. The V gene is TRBV12-3 or TRBV12-4, the J gene TRBJ2-7; the match to TRBD1 covers 8 bases. The CDR3 has 13 amino acids. V shed 10 bases and J 5 bases; nucleotides not matched to a gene: 10.

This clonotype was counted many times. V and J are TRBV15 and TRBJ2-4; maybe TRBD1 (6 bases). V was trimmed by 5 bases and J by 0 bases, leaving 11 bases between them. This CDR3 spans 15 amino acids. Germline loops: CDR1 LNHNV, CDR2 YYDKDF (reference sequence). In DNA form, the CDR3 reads TGTGCCACCAGCCCCGGGACACAAGCCAAAAACATTCAGTACTTC. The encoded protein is CATSPGTQAKNIQYF. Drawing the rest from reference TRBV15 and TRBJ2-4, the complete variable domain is DAMVIQNPRYQVTQFGKPVTLSCSQTLNHNVMYWYQQKSSQAPKLLFHYYDKDFNNEADTPDNFQSRRPNTSFCFLDIRSPGLGDTAMYLCATSPGTQAKNIQYFGAGTRLSVL.

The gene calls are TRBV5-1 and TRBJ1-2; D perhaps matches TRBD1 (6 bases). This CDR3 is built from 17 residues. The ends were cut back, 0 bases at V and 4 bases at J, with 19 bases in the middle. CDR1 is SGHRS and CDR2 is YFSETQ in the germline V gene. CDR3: CASSLDGGAGLFYGYTF. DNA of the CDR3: TGCGCCAGCAGCTTGGACGGGGGCGCTGGTTTATTCTATGGCTACACCTTC.

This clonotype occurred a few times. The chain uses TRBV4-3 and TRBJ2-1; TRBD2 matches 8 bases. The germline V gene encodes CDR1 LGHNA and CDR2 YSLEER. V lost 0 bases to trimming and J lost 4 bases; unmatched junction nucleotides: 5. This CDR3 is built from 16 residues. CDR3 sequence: CASSQEVAGKYNEQFF. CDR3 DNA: TGCGCCAGCAGCCAAGAAGTAGCGGGAAAATACAATGAGCAGTTCTTC.